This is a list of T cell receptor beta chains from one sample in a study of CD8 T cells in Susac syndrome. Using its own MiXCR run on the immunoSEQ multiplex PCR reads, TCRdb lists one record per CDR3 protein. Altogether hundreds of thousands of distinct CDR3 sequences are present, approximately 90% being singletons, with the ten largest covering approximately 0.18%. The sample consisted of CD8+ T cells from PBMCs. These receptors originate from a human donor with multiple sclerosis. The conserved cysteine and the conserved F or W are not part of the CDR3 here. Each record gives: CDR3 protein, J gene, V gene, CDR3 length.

ASSIGSGIRYEQY	TRBJ2-7	TRBV19	13
ASSLAGQGDKNIQY	TRBJ2-4	TRBV7-8	14
ASSYAEAYSYNEQF	TRBJ2-1	TRBV6-2/TRBV6-3	14
ASSPGTYYNEQF	TRBJ2-1	TRBV10-1	12
SAKGRNPSREQY	TRBJ2-7	TRBV20-1	12
ASSARDSVSYEQY	TRBJ2-7	TRBV7-9	13
ASTRLGELF	TRBJ2-2	TRBV30	9
ASSPLAGSSYNEQF	TRBJ2-1	TRBV7-2	14
ASSQWTTGFRNQPQH	TRBJ1-5	TRBV4-3	15
ASSLGSDGETQY	TRBJ2-5	TRBV7-9	12
ASTTPGGLSNEQF	TRBJ2-1	TRBV6-6	13
ASSRTMGHQETQY	TRBJ2-5	TRBV4-3	13
ASSVAPPYEQY	TRBJ2-7	TRBV9	11
ASSQVPTEGETEAF	TRBJ1-1	TRBV3-1	14
SVEESRSEQY	TRBJ2-7	TRBV29-1	10
ASSQVATSGHNEQF	TRBJ2-1	TRBV4-1	14
ASSQDTGRIQPQH	TRBJ1-5	TRBV4-3	13
ASSNRRSLTNTGELF	TRBJ2-2	TRBV7-2	15
ASRLANTGELF	TRBJ2-2	TRBV9	11
ATSRRTGLEGAYEQY	TRBJ2-7	TRBV15	15
SVDFRGSNNEQF	TRBJ2-1	TRBV29-1	12
ASSEGIGQETQY	TRBJ2-5	TRBV27	12
ASSLLGDQPQH	TRBJ1-5	TRBV7-6	11
ASTYDGTGGANVLT	TRBJ2-6	TRBV19	14
ASSLAQGAVEDTQY	TRBJ2-3	TRBV7-9	14
ASSIASRGGGEAF	TRBJ1-1	TRBV19	13
SVESGDGNGYT	TRBJ1-2	TRBV29-1	11
SAREGSVYEQY	TRBJ2-7	TRBV20-1	11
ATSLAPSTDTQY	TRBJ2-3	TRBV28	12
AWSKKGGQPQH	TRBJ1-5	TRBV30	11
ASGRGTGAETQY	TRBJ2-5	TRBV27	12
SVVGVFEQY	TRBJ2-7	TRBV29-1	9
ASSLGLAGVDEQF	TRBJ2-1	TRBV28	13
SVPGQGQETQY	TRBJ2-5	TRBV29-1	11
AWSVQSYEQY	TRBJ2-7	TRBV30	10
ASSLRDRGDEQY	TRBJ2-7	TRBV7-2	12
ASSYSFSYNEQF	TRBJ2-1	TRBV6-2/TRBV6-3	12
ASSPMPTQGNYTEAF	TRBJ1-1	TRBV23-1	15
ASSRLVTGDTQY	TRBJ2-3	TRBV19	12
ASSLVVTEAF	TRBJ1-1	TRBV7-9	10
SARDPPGRHSGNTIY	TRBJ1-3	TRBV20-1	15
ASSPGEGLDTIY	TRBJ1-3	TRBV4-3	12
ASSQGLAGVLNEQF	TRBJ2-1	TRBV14	14
ASSLVGDPNTGELF	TRBJ2-2	TRBV5-4	14
ASSQDAPGGQETQY	TRBJ2-5	TRBV3-1	14
SVEWAGSDTQY	TRBJ2-3	TRBV29-1	11
ASSPRRQEQF	TRBJ2-1	TRBV28	10
ASSLRGQGEYYGYT	TRBJ1-2	TRBV7-9	14
SAREGGGQPQH	TRBJ1-5	TRBV20-1	11
ASRDLETQY	TRBJ2-5	TRBV12-3/TRBV12-4	9